This T cell receptor beta chain is drawn from a study of T cell responses to AZD1222 COVID-19 vaccine. On this clone: Antigen: not known.

Second-dose recipients at about 4 or about 12 weeks were treated as one pooled group. TCRdb keeps only in-frame clones here, not all; method: immunoSEQ multiplex PCR. There are roughly 150,000 clones in the sample; 80% to 90% occur only once, and roughly a tenth lies in the top ten. Trimming shortened V by 1 base and J by 6 bases, and 13 bases separated the two germline ends. The CDR3 has 14 residues. Germline CDR1 SGHTA, CDR2 FQGNSA. Whole-study findings and limits: Among those given AZD1222, only six were seropositive at baseline.

Sequenced here: peripheral blood, sampled 28 days after the second AZD1222 dose. The sequence derives from an adult who received the AZD1222 COVID-19 vaccine. The V gene is TRBV7-2, the J gene TRBJ2-7, with D maybe TRBD1 (5 bases). CDR3 residues: CASSLVQGVGEQYF. The CDR3 DNA sequence: TGTGCCAGCAGCTTAGTCCAGGGTGTGGGCGAGCAGTACTTC.